This TCR beta chain emerged from a study of blood T cell repertoires in COVID-19. The CDR3 contains 15 residues. The V end was cut by 0 bases, the J end by 4 bases, with 12 bases between. CDR1 and CDR2 (germline): KGHDR, SFDVKD. Source study methods: Estimation of nucleated cell counts relied on the amplification of reference gene primers. The protocol was immunoSEQ multiplex PCR, while the TCRdb copy is restricted to in-frame clones and leaves out a portion. The V and J calls and clone size were taken over from that table, and D and trimming were inferred from the DNA. The table has around 270,000 clones, around 88% seen once.

The specimen was peripheral blood. The chain carries TRBV24-1 and TRBJ2-7, with TRBD1 as a possible D gene (5 bases). The clonotype was recovered from a man aged 35 to 55 with acute or convalescent COVID-19. For the CDR3, the DNA is TGTGCCACCAGTGATTTGCAAGTTTGGACATACGAGCAGTACTTC. Translating gives CATSDLQVWTYEQYF.